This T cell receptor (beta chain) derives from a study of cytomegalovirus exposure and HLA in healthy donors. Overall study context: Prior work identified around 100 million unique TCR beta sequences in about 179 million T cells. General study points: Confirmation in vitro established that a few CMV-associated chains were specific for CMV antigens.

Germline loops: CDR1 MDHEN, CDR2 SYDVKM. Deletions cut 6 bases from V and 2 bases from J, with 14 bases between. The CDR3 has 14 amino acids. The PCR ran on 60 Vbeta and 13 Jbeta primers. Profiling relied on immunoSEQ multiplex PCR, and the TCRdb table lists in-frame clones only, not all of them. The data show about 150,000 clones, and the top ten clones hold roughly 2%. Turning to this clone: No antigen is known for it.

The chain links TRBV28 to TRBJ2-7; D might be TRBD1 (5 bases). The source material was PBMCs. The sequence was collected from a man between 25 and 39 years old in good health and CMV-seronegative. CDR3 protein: CASSPADSAYEQYF. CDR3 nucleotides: TGTGCCAGCAGCCCGGCCGACAGTGCCTACGAGCAGTACTTC.